Below, 32 T cell receptor beta chains from the same sample are listed, as sequenced in a study of Ad26.COV2.S vaccination and SARS-CoV-2 variants (dated by TCRdb to the early 2020s). Receptor libraries were prepared by the immunoSEQ multiplex PCR assay. TCRdb took over this immuneACCESS table, retaining in-frame rearrangements with V and J assigned. Such tables are incomplete; in checked studies, under half of the missing clones stem from an unresolved V gene, and the remainder is unexplained. The sample table records roughly 420,000 clones; about 88% of these occur just once. The ten largest clones take up around 2.6% of the sample. The sample's treatment or condition label is to be understood as: about 20 received Ad26.COV2.S at low or high dose, single or two shots; roughly 5 received placebo; per-sample allocation not given. For vaccine and placebo recipients, the sequenced repertoires came from samples collected on day 63 after the first injection.

The source material was peripheral blood, sampled in a trial of Ad26.COV2.S vaccine versus placebo. These receptors were collected from a person between 18 and 65 years old who received the Ad26.COV2.S COVID-19 vaccine or a placebo.

This clone was seen a single time. The V gene is TRBV7-3, the J gene TRBJ1-1; the D is unclear. CDR3 size: 13 residues. The V and J ends lost 5 bases and 4 bases respectively, with 11 bases between them. Germline V gene data show CDR1 as SGHTA and CDR2 as FQGTGA. CDR3 DNA: TGTGCCAGCAGCGCCTCGGAGGGCACTGAAGCTTTCTTT. This gives the protein CASSASEGTEAFF.

V is TRBV5-1 and J is TRBJ2-7, with D possibly TRBD2 on 5 matching bases. The germline gives CDR1 SGHRS, CDR2 YFSETQ. The CDR3 consists of 15 residues. Trimming stripped 2 bases from V and 3 bases from J, with 15 bases between. The CDR3 sequence: CASSFTPGEIYEQYF. The CDR3 nucleotides are TGCGCCAGCAGCTTCACCCCCGGGGAAATCTACGAGCAGTACTTC.

This chain connects TRBV11-3 to TRBJ2-3; 12 bases map to TRBD2. V trimming: 1 base; J trimming: 4 bases; junction bases outside the gene matches: 9. Germline V gene sequence: CDR1 SGHNT, CDR2 YENEEA. This CDR3 has 18 residues. The chain's CDR3 is CASSLVWASGRAADTQYF. CDR3 DNA: TGTGCCAGCAGCTTAGTTTGGGCTAGCGGGAGGGCCGCAGATACGCAGTATTTT.

The chain employs TRBV5-4 and TRBJ1-2; 11 nucleotides line up with TRBD1. This CDR3 spans 15 amino acids. CDR1 is SGHNT and CDR2 is YYREEE in the germline V gene (reference sequence). After removal of 4 bases from V and 4 bases from J, the junction contained 6 bases not matched to a gene. CDR3: CASSGGDRGGYGYTF. CDR3 sequence (DNA): TGTGCCAGCAGCGGTGGGGACAGGGGGGGCTATGGCTACACCTTC.

This clone appeared a single time. Written as DNA, the CDR3 is TGTGCCTGGACAGGCCCCACTAGCGGGAAGAACACCGGGGAGCTGTTTTTT. Translating gives CAWTGPTSGKNTGELFF. This chain links TRBV30 with TRBJ2-2, with 10 bases matching TRBD2. The CDR3 totals 17 residues. V lost 4 bases and J lost 1; bases outside the gene matches: 9. Per germline, CDR1 GTSNPN and CDR2 SVGIG (reference sequence).

The rearrangement uses TRBV4-3 and TRBJ2-5; TRBD2 matches 12 bases. The CDR3 is 16 amino acids. V lost 4 bases, J lost 5 bases, and 8 bases stayed unmatched. CDR1 and CDR2 from the germline V gene are LGHNA and YSLEER. CDR3 amino acids: CASSRLAGESSETQYF. Written as DNA, the CDR3 is TGCGCCAGCAGCCGACTAGCGGGGGAGTCCTCTGAGACCCAGTACTTC.

V is TRBV25-1 and J is TRBJ1-2; the D gene is possibly TRBD1 (6 bases). The CDR3 extends over 17 amino acids. V dropped 8 bases and J dropped 6 bases, with 28 bases sitting between them. Germline loops: CDR1 MGHDK, CDR2 SYGVNS. CDR3 DNA: TGTGCCAGCGCTTATACCCCGACAGGTTGGACGCCTGATGGCTACACCTTC. It codes for CASAYTPTGWTPDGYTF.

This clone occurred once. The genes are TRBV28 and TRBJ1-2; TRBD1 aligns across 8 bases. V was clipped by 5 bases and J by 5 bases; unmatched bases: 7. There are 14 residues in the CDR3. The germline V gene has CDR1 MDHEN and CDR2 SYDVKM. For the CDR3, the DNA is TGTGCCAGCAGTGTCTCCGGGACAGGATATGGCTACACCTTC. As protein: CASSVSGTGYGYTF.

CDR3 DNA: TGTGCCAGCAGCTTGGGCGAGTTGGGGGCAGCCGGGTATGGCTACACCTTC. This translates into CASSLGELGAAGYGYTF. The chain has TRBV7-9 and TRBJ1-2, with D possibly being TRBD1 (6 bases). Trimming took off 3 bases at V and 5 bases at J, with 22 bases between the two ends. The CDR3 sequence is 17 residues long. The germline gives CDR1 SEHNR, CDR2 FQNEAQ (reference sequence).

This clone came up once. The rearrangement uses TRBV29-1 and TRBJ1-2, with D possibly matching TRBD1 (5 bases). This CDR3 has 12 amino acids. In germline, CDR1 is SQVTM, CDR2 ANQGSEA. The germline V and J ends were trimmed by 8 bases and 7 bases, with 17 bases remaining between them. CDR3 in amino acids: CSFVQGSAGYTF. CDR3 nucleotide sequence: TGCAGCTTCGTTCAGGGTTCGGCTGGCTACACCTTC.

This chain joins TRBV18 and TRBJ1-1, with TRBD1 matching 8 bases. In germline, CDR1 is KGHSH, CDR2 LQKENI. V gave up 8 bases and J gave up 5 bases; unmatched junction bases: 7. This CDR3 spans 13 amino acids. CDR3 DNA: TGTGCCAGCCTTGGACAGGGCGGTACTGAAGCTTTCTTT. Translation: CASLGQGGTEAFF.

The J gene is TRBJ1-1, the V gene TRBV18; the D gene is possibly TRBD1 (6 bases). The CDR3 totals 15 residues. Trimming stripped 2 bases from V and 5 bases from J, with 15 bases between. Germline V gives CDR1 KGHSH, CDR2 LQKENI. CDR3 residues: CASSPGVNRATEAFF. CDR3 in DNA: TGTGCCAGCTCACCAGGGGTAAACAGGGCTACTGAAGCTTTCTTT.

This sequence joins TRBV28 and TRBJ2-7; D is uncertain. Germline lookup yields CDR1 MDHEN and CDR2 SYDVKM. This CDR3 contains 17 residues. V dropped 5 bases and J dropped 3 bases, with 23 bases sitting between them. This chain's CDR3 is CASSPTLSATSHYEQYF. The CDR3, as DNA: TGTGCCAGCAGTCCCACGCTCAGTGCTACTTCCCACTACGAGCAGTACTTC.

The chain uses TRBV29-1 and TRBJ1-4; tentative D call: TRBD1 (5 bases). The germline V and J ends were trimmed by 2 bases and 6 bases, with 7 bases remaining between them. Looked up from germline, CDR1 is SQVTM and CDR2 is ANQGSEA. CDR3 length: 12 amino acids. The CDR3 sequence is CSVERGDEKLFF. In nucleotides, the CDR3 is TGCAGCGTTGAACGGGGGGATGAAAAACTGTTTTTT.

The chain recombines TRBV7-2 with TRBJ2-5; the D gene is possibly TRBD2 (6 bases). CDR1 is SGHTA, CDR2 FQGNSA, per germline. The CDR3 loop spans 19 amino acids. V gave up 2 bases and J gave up 1 base, with 23 bases separating them. Here the CDR3 reads CASSLYIRGRGTRQETQYF. The CDR3 coding sequence is TGTGCCAGCAGCTTATATATCAGAGGGAGAGGGACTCGCCAAGAGACCCAGTACTTC.

Written as DNA, the CDR3 is TGTGCCAGCAGCCCCGGGACAGGGATCAATCAGCCCCAGCATTTT. Its translation is CASSPGTGINQPQHF. The J gene is TRBJ1-5, the V gene TRBV7-9, with 9 bases that match TRBD1. Germline CDR1 and CDR2: SEHNR and FQNEAQ (reference sequence). The CDR3 is 15 residues long. Germline trimming cut 5 bases from V and 3 bases from J; bases unmatched to any gene: 5.

In this sample, this clone turned up once. The J gene is TRBJ2-5, the V gene TRBV6-5; TRBD1 might be the D (6 bases). V lost 7 bases, J lost 5 bases, and 20 bases lay in between. Germline loops: CDR1 MNHEY, CDR2 SVGAGI. The CDR3 contains 15 residues. Here the CDR3 reads CASNEEGGSWETQYF. The CDR3 nucleotides read TGTGCCAGCAACGAAGAAGGGGGATCGTGGGAGACCCAGTACTTC.

The chain is built from TRBV5-8 and TRBJ2-5; possibly TRBD2 for D (6 bases). Per the germline V gene, CDR1 is SGHTS and CDR2 is YDEGEE. There are 13 residues in the CDR3. Trimming removed 1 base from V and 6 bases from J, with 10 bases in between. CDR3 in DNA: TGTGCCAGCAGCTTGCGGGGGACCCAGACCCAGTACTTC. It codes for CASSLRGTQTQYF.

This clone came up once. The genes are TRBV5-6 and TRBJ1-2; D ambiguous. Trimming took off 3 bases at V and 2 bases at J, with 8 bases between the two ends. CDR1 SGHDT and CDR2 YYEEEE come from the germline V gene. This CDR3 is built from 13 residues. CDR3 sequence: CASSWGTNYGYTF. The CDR3, as DNA: TGTGCCAGCAGCTGGGGAACAAACTATGGCTACACCTTC.

The V gene is TRBV3-1 (or the pseudogene TRBV3-2), the J gene TRBJ1-6; D call uncertain. Trimming took 1 base from V and 11 from J, leaving 9 bases between them. CDR1 LGHDT and CDR2 YNNKEL come from the germline V gene (reference sequence). This CDR3 spans 13 amino acids. CDR3 amino acids: CASSQVRLAPLHF. The DNA for the CDR3 is TGTGCCAGCAGCCAAGTCAGGCTAGCACCCCTCCACTTT.

The J gene is TRBJ2-3, the V gene TRBV5-1, with 9 nucleotides matching TRBD2. The length of the CDR3 is 17 residues. CDR1 and CDR2 (germline): SGHRS, YFSETQ. J lost 3 bases, V lost 0 bases, and 8 bases had no gene match. CDR3 in DNA: TGCGCCAGCAGCTTGGTAGCGGGAGTCATGGGGACAGATACGCAGTATTTT. It codes for CASSLVAGVMGTDTQYF.

The chain recombines TRBV27 with TRBJ2-2; D is unresolved. Trimming stripped 2 bases from V and 2 bases from J, with 6 bases between. Germline V gene lookup returns CDR1 MNHEY and CDR2 SMNVEV (reference sequence). CDR3 length: 14 residues. CDR3: CASSLNPNTGELFF. The CDR3 DNA reads TGTGCCAGCAGTTTAAACCCCAACACCGGGGAGCTGTTTTTT.

This rearrangement joins TRBV6-1 to TRBJ2-3; TRBD2 matches 9 bases. Germline CDR1 MNHNS, CDR2 SASEGT. The CDR3 spans 18 residues. With 2 bases clipped from V and 10 bases from J, the junction kept 19 bases outside the gene matches. CDR3 in DNA: TGTGCCAGCAGTGAAAGGTTAGCGGGGGCCTCAAGTGGCATACCGCAGTATTTT. Its protein is CASSERLAGASSGIPQYF.

This rearrangement joins TRBV11-2 to TRBJ2-7, with 11 positions matching TRBD2. Trimming took 3 bases from V and 0 from J; bases not matched to a gene: 4. CDR1 SGHAT and CDR2 FQNNGV come from the germline V gene. The CDR3 consists of 16 residues. The CDR3 DNA is TGTGCCAGCAGCTTCAGGACTAGCGGGTCCTCCTACGAGCAGTACTTC. This sequence encodes CASSFRTSGSSYEQYF.

This chain joins TRBV7-8 and TRBJ2-1; D unclear. V was shortened by 8 bases and J by 0 bases, with 14 bases between the two germline ends. Germline loops: CDR1 SGHVS, CDR2 FQNEAQ. This CDR3 has 15 residues. CDR3 protein: CASAKLVNSYNEQFF. The CDR3 nucleotides are TGTGCCAGCGCGAAGCTCGTTAACTCCTACAATGAGCAGTTCTTC. The full variable domain, completed using reference TRBV7-8 and TRBJ2-1, is GAGVSQSPRYKVAKRGQDVALRCDPISGHVSLFWYQQALGQGPEFLTYFQNEAQLDKSGLPSDRFFAERPEGSVSTLKIQRTQQEDSAVYLCASAKLVNSYNEQFFGPGTRLTVL.

The V and J genes are TRBV12-3 or TRBV12-4 and TRBJ1-6, with unresolved D. The CDR3 has 12 residues. V lost 2 bases, J lost 8 bases, and 4 bases lay in between. The CDR3 sequence is CASSLMDSPLHF. CDR3 coding DNA: TGTGCCAGCAGTTTAATGGATTCACCCCTCCACTTT.

The chain links TRBV7-9 to TRBJ2-3; D remains ambiguous. The V gene lost 1 base and the J gene lost 4 bases, with 6 bases spanning the gap. This CDR3 has 13 amino acids. Germline CDR1 reads SEHNR; CDR2 reads FQNEAQ (reference sequence). The DNA of the CDR3 is TGTGCCAGCAGCTTAGGGTCCCCAGATACGCAGTATTTT. It translates to CASSLGSPDTQYF. The full variable domain, its missing parts supplied by reference TRBV7-9 and TRBJ2-3, is DTGVSQNPRHKITKRGQNVTFRCDPISEHNRLYWYRQTLGQGPEFLTYFQNEAQLEKSRLLSDRFSAERPKGSFSTLEIQRTEQGDSAMYLCASSLGSPDTQYFGPGTRLTVL.

V and J are TRBV10-3 and TRBJ2-7; D ambiguous. The V gene lost 3 bases and the J gene lost 4 bases, with 10 bases spanning the gap. Per the germline V gene, CDR1 is ENHRY and CDR2 is SYGVKD. This CDR3 has 13 residues. This chain's CDR3 is CAISEGGGYEQYF. CDR3 DNA: TGTGCCATCAGTGAAGGCGGTGGATACGAGCAGTACTTC.

The chain joins TRBV13 to TRBJ2-5, with 9 bases aligning to TRBD2. The CDR3 is made up of 14 amino acids. The trim removed 4 bases at V and 12 bases at J, leaving 12 bases unmatched. Per the germline V gene, CDR1 is PRHDT and CDR2 is FYEKMQ (reference sequence). The CDR3 bases are TGTGCCAGCAGCTCGGACTTGAGCGGGGGGTCCAAGTACTTC. Translating gives CASSSDLSGGSKYF.

This chain connects TRBV9 to TRBJ2-1; D call uncertain. Germline V CDR1 and CDR2: SGDLS, YYNGEE. This CDR3 is built from 13 residues. V lost 4 bases to trimming and J lost 8 bases, with 13 bases between them. DNA for the CDR3: TGTGCCAGCAGCATACGGAGTTCCGATGAGCAGTTCTTC. As protein: CASSIRSSDEQFF.

The chain employs TRBV11-2 and TRBJ2-5; 10 bases agree with TRBD1. Germline V gene data show CDR1 as SGHAT and CDR2 as FQNNGV. J lost 5 bases, V lost 2 bases, and 14 bases had no gene match. CDR3 length equals 18 residues. The CDR3 DNA reads TGTGCCAGCAGCTTAAATTTAGGAGAAGACAGGGGGCGGGAGACCCAGTACTTC. The encoded protein is CASSLNLGEDRGRETQYF.

This clone was found once. The chain joins TRBV4-2 to TRBJ2-7; possible D gene TRBD2, 5 bases. This CDR3 is 15 amino acids long. Germline V CDR1 and CDR2: LGHNA, YNFKEQ. V was trimmed by 1 base and J by 3 bases, leaving 13 bases between them. For the CDR3, the DNA is TGTGCCAGCAGCCAAGTTAGGACTTCTCGCTACGAGCAGTACTTC. It translates to CASSQVRTSRYEQYF.